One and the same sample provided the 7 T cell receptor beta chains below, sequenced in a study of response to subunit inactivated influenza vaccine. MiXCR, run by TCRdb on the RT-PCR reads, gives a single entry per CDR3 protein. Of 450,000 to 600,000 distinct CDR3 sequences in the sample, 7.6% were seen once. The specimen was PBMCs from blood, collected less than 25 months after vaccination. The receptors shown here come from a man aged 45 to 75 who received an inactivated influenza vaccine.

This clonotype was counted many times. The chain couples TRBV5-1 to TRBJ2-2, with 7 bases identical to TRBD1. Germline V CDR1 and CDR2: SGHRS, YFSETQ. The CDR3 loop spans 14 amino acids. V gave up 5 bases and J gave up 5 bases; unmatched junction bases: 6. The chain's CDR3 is CASRLTGATGELFF. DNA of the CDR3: TGCGCCAGCAGATTAACAGGGGCTACCGGGGAGCTGTTTTTT.

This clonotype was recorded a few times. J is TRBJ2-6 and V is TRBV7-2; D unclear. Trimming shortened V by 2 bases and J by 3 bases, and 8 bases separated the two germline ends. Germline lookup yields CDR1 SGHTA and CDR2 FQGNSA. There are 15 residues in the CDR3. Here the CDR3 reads CASSLNGLGANVLTF. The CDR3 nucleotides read TGTGCCAGCAGCTTAAACGGGCTTGGGGCCAACGTCCTGACTTTC.

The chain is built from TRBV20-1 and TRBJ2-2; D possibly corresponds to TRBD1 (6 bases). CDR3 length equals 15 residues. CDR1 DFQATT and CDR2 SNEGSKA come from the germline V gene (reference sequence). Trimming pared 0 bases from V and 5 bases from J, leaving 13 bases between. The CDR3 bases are TGCAGTGCTAGAGATCACGGACAGTTGACCGGGGAGCTGTTTTTT. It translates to CSARDHGQLTGELFF.

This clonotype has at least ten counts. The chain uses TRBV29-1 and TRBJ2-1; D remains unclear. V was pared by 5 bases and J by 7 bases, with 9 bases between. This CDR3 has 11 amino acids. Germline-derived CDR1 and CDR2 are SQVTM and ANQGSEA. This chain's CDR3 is CSVLSLNEQFF. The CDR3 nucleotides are TGCAGCGTTTTAAGTTTGAATGAGCAGTTCTTC.

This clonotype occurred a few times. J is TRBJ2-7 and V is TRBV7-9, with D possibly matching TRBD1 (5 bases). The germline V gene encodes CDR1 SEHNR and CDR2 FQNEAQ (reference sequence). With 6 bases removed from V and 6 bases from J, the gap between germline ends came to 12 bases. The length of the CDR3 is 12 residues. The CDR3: CASRTRAGEQYF. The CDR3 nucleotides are TGTGCCAGCAGGACCAGGGCCGGCGAGCAGTACTTC.

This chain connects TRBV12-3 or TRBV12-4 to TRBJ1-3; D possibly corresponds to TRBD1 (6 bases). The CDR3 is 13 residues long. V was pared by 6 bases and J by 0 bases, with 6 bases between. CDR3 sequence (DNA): TGTGCCAGCAGGACAGGCTCTGGAAACACCATATATTTT. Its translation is CASRTGSGNTIYF.

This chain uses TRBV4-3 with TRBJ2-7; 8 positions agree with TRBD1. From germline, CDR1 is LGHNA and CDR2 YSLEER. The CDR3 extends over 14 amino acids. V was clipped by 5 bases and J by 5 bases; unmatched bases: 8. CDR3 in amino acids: CASSGGQGAHEQYF. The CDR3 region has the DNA TGCGCCAGCAGCGGAGGGCAGGGGGCTCACGAGCAGTACTTC.